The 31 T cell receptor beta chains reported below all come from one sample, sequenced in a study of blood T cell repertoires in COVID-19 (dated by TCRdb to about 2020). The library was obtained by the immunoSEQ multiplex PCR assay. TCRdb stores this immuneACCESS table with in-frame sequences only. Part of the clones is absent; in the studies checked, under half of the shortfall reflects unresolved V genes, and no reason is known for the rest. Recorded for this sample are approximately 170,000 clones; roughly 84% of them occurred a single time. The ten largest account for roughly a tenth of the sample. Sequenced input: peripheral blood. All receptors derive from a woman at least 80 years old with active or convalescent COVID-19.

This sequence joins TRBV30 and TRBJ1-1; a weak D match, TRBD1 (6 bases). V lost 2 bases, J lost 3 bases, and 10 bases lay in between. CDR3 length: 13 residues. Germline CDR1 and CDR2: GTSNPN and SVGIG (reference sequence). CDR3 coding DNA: TGTGCCTGGAGTAACAGGGCAGACACTGAAGCTTTCTTT. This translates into CAWSNRADTEAFF. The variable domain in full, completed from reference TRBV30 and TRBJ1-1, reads SQTIHQWPATLVQPVGSPLSLECTVEGTSNPNLYWYRQAAGRGLQLLFYSVGIGQISSEVPQNLSASRPQDRQFILSSKKLLLSDSGFYLCAWSNRADTEAFFGQGTRLTVV.

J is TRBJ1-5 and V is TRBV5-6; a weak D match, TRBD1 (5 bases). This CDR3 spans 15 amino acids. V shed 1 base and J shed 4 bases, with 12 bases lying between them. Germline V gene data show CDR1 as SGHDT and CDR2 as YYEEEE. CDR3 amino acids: CASSLRLTDNQPQHF. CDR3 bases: TGTGCCAGCAGCTTGAGGCTGACAGATAATCAGCCCCAGCATTTT. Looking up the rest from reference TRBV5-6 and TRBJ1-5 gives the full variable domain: DAGVTQSPTHLIKTRGQQVTLRCSPKSGHDTVSWYQQALGQGPQFIFQYYEEEERQRGNFPDRFSGHQFPNYSSELNVNALLLGDSALYLCASSLRLTDNQPQHFGDGTRLSIL.

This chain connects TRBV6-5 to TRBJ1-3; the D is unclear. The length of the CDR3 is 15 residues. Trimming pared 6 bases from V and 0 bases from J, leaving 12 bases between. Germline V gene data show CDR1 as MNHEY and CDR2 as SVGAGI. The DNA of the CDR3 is TGTGCCAGCAGACAACAGAGCAACTCTGGAAACACCATATATTTT. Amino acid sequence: CASRQQSNSGNTIYF.

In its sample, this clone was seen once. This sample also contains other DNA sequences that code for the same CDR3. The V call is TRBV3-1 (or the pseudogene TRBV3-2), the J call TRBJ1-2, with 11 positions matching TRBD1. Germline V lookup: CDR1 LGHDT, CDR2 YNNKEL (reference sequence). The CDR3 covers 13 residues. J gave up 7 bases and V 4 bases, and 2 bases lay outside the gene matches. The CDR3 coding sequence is TGTGCCAGCAGCCGCGGGACAGGGGGTGGCTACACCTTC. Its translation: CASSRGTGGGYTF.

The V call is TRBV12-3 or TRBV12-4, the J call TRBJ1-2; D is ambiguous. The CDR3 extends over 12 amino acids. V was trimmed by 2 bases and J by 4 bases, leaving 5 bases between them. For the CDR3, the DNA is TGTGCCAGCAGTTTAATGGCCTATGGCTACACCTTC. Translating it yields CASSLMAYGYTF.

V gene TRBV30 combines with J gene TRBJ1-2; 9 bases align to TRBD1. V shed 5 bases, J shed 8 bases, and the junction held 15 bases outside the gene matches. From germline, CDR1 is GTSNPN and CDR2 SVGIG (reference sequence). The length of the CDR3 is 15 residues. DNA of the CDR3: TGTGCCTGGGAACCCCGGGACAGGGTAATATGGGGCTACACCTTC. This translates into CAWEPRDRVIWGYTF.

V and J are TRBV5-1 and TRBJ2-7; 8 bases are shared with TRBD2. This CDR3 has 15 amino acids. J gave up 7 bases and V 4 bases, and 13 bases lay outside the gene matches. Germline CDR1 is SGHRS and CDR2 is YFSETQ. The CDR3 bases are TGCGCCAGCAGCCCATCAGCGGGAGAATCGGGAGAGCAGTACTTC. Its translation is CASSPSAGESGEQYF.

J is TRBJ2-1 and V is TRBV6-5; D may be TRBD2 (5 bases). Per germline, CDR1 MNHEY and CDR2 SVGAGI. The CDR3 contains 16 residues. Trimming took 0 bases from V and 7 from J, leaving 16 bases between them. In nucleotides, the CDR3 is TGTGCCAGCAGTTACTCCCTCGGACTCGCTCCAAATGAGCAGTTCTTC. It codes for CASSYSLGLAPNEQFF.

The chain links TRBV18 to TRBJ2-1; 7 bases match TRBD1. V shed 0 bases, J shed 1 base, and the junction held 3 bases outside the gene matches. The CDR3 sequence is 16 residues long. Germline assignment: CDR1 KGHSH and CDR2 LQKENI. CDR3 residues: CASSPPSRGSYNEQFF. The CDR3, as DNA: TGTGCCAGCTCACCACCGTCCAGGGGGTCCTACAATGAGCAGTTCTTC.

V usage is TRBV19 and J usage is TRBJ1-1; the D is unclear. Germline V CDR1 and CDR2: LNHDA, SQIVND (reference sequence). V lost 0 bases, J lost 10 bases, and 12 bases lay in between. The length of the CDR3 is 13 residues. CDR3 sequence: CASSIDHVSGAFF. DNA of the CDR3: TGTGCCAGTAGTATAGATCACGTCTCGGGAGCTTTCTTT.

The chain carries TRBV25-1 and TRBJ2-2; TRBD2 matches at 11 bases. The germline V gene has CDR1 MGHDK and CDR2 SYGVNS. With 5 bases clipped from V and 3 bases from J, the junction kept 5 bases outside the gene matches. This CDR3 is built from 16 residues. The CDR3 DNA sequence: TGTGCCAGCAGTATAGCGGGAGGGGGGTACACCGGGGAGCTGTTTTTT. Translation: CASSIAGGGYTGELFF.

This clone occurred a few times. The CDR3 sequence: CASSLTSGLSYEQYF. DNA of the CDR3: TGTGCCAGCAGCTTAACTAGCGGACTCTCCTACGAGCAGTACTTC. The V call is TRBV7-9, the J call TRBJ2-7; 8 nucleotides align to TRBD2. The CDR3 is 15 residues long. Per the germline V gene, CDR1 is SEHNR and CDR2 is FQNEAQ (reference sequence). Trimming took 2 bases from V and 0 from J; bases not matched to a gene: 3.

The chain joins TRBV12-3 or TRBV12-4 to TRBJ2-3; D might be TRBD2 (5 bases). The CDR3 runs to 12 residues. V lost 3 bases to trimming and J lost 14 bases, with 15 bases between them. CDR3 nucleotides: TGTGCCAGCAGTTTCCAGAGGGCGTCGCTGTATTTT. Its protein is CASSFQRASLYF.

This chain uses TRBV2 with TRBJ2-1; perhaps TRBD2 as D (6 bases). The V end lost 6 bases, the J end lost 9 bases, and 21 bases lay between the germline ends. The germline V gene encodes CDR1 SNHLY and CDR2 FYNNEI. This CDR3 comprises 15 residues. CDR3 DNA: TGTGCCAGCAGGGAGCTGGGAGGAGGGCCCGGTGAGCAGTTCTTC. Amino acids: CASRELGGGPGEQFF.

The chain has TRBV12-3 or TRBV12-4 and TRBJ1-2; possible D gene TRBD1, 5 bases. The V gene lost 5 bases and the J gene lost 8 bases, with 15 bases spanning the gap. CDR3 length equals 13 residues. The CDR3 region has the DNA TGTGCCAGCAGTCCAACAGGCCCCCACGGCTACACCTTC. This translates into CASSPTGPHGYTF.

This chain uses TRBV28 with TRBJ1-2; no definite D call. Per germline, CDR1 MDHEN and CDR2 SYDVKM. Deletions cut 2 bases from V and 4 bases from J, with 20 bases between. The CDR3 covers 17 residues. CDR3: CASSLKYTGTAGYGYTF. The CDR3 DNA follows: TGTGCCAGCAGTTTAAAATACACCGGAACTGCGGGCTATGGCTACACCTTC.

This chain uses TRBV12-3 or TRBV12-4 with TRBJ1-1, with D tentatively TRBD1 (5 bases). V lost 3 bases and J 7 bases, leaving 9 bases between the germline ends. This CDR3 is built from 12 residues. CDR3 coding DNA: TGTGCCAGCAGTTTGGGGGGATATGAAGCTTTCTTT. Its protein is CASSLGGYEAFF.

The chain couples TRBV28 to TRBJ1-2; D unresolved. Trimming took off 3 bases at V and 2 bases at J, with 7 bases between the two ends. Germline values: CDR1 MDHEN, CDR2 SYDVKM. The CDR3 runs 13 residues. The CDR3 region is CASSFAQNYGYTF. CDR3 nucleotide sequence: TGTGCCAGCAGTTTTGCTCAGAACTATGGCTACACCTTC.

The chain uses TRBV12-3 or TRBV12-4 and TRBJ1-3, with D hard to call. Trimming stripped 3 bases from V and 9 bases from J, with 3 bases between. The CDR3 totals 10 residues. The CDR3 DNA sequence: TGTGCCAGCAGTTTGCGCACCATATATTTT. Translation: CASSLRTIYF.

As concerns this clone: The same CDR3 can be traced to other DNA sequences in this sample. CDR3 protein: CASSLTGMNTEAFF. The CDR3, as DNA: TGTGCCAGCAGTTTGACAGGTATGAACACTGAAGCTTTCTTT. The V gene is TRBV6-5, the J gene TRBJ1-1; D might be TRBD1 (6 bases). Germline lookup yields CDR1 MNHEY and CDR2 SVGAGI. V lost 4 bases, J lost 0 bases, and 9 bases lay in between. This CDR3 spans 14 amino acids.

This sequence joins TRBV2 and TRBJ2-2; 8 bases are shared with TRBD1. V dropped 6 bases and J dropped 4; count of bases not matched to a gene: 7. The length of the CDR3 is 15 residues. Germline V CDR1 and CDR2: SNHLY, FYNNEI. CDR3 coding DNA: TGTGCCAGCAGGGCGGACAGGGTGGGCACCGGGGAGCTGTTTTTT. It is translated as CASRADRVGTGELFF.

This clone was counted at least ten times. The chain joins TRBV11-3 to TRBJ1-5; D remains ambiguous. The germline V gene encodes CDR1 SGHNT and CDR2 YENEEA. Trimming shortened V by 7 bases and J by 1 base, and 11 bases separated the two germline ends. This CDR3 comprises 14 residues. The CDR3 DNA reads TGTGCCAGCATGCGCGGACTGAGCAATCAGCCCCAGCATTTT. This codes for CASMRGLSNQPQHF. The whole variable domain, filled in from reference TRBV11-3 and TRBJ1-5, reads EAGVVQSPRYKIIEKKQPVAFWCNPISGHNTLYWYLQNLGQGPELLIRYENEEAVDDSQLPKDRFSAERLKGVDSTLKIQPAELGDSAVYLCASMRGLSNQPQHFGDGTRLSIL.

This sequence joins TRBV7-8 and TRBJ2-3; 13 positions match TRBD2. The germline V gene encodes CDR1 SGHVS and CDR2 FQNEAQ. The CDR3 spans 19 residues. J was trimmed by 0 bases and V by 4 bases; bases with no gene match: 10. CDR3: CASSSRTSGGGFSTDTQYF. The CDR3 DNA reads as TGTGCCAGCAGCTCGAGGACTAGCGGGGGTGGGTTTAGCACAGATACGCAGTATTTT.

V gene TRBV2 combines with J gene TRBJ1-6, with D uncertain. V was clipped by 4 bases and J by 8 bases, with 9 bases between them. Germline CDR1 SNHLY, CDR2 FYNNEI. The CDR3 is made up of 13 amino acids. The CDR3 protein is CASSVITDSPLHF. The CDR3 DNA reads TGTGCCAGCAGTGTCATCACGGATTCACCCCTCCACTTT.

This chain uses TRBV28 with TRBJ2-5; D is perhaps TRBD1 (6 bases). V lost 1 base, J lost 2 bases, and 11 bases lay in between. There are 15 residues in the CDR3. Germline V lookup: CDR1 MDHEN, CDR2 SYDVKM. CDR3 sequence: CASSLLTGRQETQYF. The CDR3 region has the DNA TGTGCCAGCAGTTTATTAACAGGGCGACAAGAGACCCAGTACTTC.

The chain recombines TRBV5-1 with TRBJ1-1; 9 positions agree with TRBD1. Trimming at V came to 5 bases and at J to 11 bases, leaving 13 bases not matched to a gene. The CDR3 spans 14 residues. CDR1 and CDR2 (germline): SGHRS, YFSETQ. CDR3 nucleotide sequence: TGCGCCAGCAGGCCGGGACAGGGAGCTGTTCGGGCTTTCTTT. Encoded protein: CASRPGQGAVRAFF.

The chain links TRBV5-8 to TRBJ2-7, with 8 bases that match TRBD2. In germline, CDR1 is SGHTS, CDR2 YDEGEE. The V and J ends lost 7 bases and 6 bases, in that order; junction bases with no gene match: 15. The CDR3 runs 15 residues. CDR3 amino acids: CASALGTRLGGEQYF. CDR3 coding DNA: TGTGCCAGCGCATTGGGGACTAGATTGGGGGGCGAGCAGTACTTC.

The CDR3 reads CASSKEFFLFGQFF. The CDR3 DNA reads TGTGCCAGCTCGAAGGAGTTCTTCTTATTTGGGCAGTTCTTC. The chain couples TRBV6-5 to TRBJ2-1; D uncertain. V shed 8 bases and J shed 12 bases, with 23 bases lying between them. CDR3 length: 14 amino acids. The germline V gene has CDR1 MNHEY and CDR2 SVGAGI.

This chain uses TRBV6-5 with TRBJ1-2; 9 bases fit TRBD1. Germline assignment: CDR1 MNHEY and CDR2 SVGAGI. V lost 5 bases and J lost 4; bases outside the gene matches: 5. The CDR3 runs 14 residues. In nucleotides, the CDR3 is TGTGCCAGCAGTACCCGGACAGGGGCCTATGGCTACACCTTC. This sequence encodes CASSTRTGAYGYTF.

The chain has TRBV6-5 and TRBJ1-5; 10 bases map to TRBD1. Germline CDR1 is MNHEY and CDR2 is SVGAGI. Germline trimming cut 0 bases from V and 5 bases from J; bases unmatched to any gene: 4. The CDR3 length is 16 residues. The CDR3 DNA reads TGTGCCAGCAGTTACTCGACGGGACAGGGGCATCAGCCCCAGCATTTT. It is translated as CASSYSTGQGHQPQHF.

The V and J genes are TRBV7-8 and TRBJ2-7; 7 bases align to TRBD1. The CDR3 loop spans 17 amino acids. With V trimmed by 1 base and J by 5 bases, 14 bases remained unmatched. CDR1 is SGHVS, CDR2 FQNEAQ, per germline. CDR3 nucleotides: TGTGCCAGCAGCTTAGGCCAGGGACAGACATTTAGTAACGAGCAGTACTTC. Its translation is CASSLGQGQTFSNEQYF.